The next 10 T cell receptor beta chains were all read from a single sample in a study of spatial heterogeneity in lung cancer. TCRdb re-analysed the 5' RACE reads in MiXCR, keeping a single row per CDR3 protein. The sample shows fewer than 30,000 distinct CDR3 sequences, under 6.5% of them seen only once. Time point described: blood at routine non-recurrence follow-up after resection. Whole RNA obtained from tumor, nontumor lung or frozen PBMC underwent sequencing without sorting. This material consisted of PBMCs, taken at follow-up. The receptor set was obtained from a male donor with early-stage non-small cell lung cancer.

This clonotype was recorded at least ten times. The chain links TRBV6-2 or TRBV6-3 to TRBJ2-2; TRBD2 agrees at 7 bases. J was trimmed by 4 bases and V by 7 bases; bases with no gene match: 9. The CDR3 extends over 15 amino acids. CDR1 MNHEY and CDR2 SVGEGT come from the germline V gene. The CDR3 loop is CASKSSGLPTGELFF. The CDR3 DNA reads TGTGCCAGCAAATCGTCGGGACTACCCACCGGGGAGCTGTTTTTT.

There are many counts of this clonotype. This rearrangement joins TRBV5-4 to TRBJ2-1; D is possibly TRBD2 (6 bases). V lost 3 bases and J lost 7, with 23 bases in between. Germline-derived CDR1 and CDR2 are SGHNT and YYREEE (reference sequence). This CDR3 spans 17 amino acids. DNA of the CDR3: TGTGCCAGCAGCTGGGCTTTTCGGGAGTTCCCATCTAATGAGCAGTTCTTC. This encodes CASSWAFREFPSNEQFF.

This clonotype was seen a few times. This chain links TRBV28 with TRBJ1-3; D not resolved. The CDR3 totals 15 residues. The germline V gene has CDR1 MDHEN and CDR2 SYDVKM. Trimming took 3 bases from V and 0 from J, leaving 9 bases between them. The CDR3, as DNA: TGTGCCAGCAGTTTCAGGCCCCTCTCTGGAAACACCATATATTTT. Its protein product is CASSFRPLSGNTIYF.

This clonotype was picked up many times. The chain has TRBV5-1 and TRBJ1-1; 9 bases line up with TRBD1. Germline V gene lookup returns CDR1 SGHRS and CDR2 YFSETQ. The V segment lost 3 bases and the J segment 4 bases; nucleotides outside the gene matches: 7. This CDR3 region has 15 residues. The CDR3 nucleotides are TGCGCCAGCAGCTCCGGGACAGGGTACCCCACTGAAGCTTTCTTT. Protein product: CASSSGTGYPTEAFF.

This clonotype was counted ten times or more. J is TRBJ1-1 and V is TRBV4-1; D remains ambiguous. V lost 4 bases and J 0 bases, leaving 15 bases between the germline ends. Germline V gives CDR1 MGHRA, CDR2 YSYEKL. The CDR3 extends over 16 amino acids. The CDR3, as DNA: TGCGCCAGCAGCCCCTCCAGGATCCTCCTGAACACTGAAGCTTTCTTT. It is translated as CASSPSRILLNTEAFF.

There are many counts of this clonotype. CDR3 sequence (DNA): TGTGCCAGCAGCTTGGTTGGGGGGAACGACAATGAGCAGTTCTTC. As protein: CASSLVGGNDNEQFF. The V and J genes are TRBV5-6 and TRBJ2-1; perhaps TRBD2 as D (6 bases). V shed 0 bases and J shed 5 bases, with 12 bases lying between them. This CDR3 has 15 amino acids. CDR1 is SGHDT and CDR2 is YYEEEE in the germline V gene.

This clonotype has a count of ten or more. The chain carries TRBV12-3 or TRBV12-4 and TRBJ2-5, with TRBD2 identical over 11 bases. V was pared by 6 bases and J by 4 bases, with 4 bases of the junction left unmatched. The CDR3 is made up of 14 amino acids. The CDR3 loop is CASSQTSGAETQYF. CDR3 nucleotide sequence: TGTGCCAGCAGCCAGACTAGCGGGGCAGAGACCCAGTACTTC.

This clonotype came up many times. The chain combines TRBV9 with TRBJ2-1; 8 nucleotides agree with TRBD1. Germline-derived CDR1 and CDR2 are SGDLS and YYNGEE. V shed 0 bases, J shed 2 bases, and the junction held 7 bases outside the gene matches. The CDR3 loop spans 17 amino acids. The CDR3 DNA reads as TGTGCCAGCAGCGTAGTCCCAGGGGGCGCCGCCTACAATGAGCAGTTCTTC. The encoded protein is CASSVVPGGAAYNEQFF.

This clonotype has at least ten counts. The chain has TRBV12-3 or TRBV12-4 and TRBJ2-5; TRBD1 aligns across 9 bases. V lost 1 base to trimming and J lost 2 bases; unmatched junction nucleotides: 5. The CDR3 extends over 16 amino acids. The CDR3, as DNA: TGTGCCAGCAGTTTAGAAACCGGGACAGGGCAAGAGACCCAGTACTTC. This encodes CASSLETGTGQETQYF.

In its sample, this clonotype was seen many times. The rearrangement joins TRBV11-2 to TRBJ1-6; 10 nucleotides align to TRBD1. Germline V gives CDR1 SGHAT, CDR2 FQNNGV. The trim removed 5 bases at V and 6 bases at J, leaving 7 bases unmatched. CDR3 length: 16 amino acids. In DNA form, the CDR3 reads TGTGCCAGCAGCCTGGGACAGGGGATAACTAATTCACCCCTCCACTTT. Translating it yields CASSLGQGITNSPLHF.